Below, one T cell receptor (beta chain) is given with its context. Its antigen is not identified. After removal of 1 base from V and 2 bases from J, the junction contained 1 base not matched to a gene. CDR1 and CDR2 (germline): SGHVS, FNYEAQ. This CDR3 spans 15 amino acids. Populations obtained by sorting all exceeded 95% purity. This sample was included in a study of beta chain features in type 1 diabetes. Sequenced material consisted of expressed TCRB transcripts (all of the isolated RNA was reverse transcribed). Sequencing of naive, central memory and regulatory T cell samples gave an average of roughly 3.4 million reads. This table comes from immunoSEQ multiplex PCR, and its TCRdb copy is limited to in-frame clones, with some not included. The data hold roughly 400,000 clones, with over 9% observed a single time. Findings and limits, study-wide: TCRB CDR3 length was moderately but significantly reduced in all four CD4+ subsets of Type 1 diabetes patients. Amplification by PCR could prefer shorter templates, with the same effect in patients and controls. Among patients, naive, central memory and Treg TCRB repertoires appeared more similar than among healthy donors.

The chain carries TRBV7-6 and TRBJ1-5, with 8 bases matching TRBD1. What was sequenced was central memory CD4+ T cells from blood. The source of this sequence is a young man with type 1 diabetes. CDR3 sequence: CASSLGGQGNQPQHF. The CDR3 nucleotides read TGTGCCAGCAGCTTAGGGGGACAGGGCAATCAGCCCCAGCATTTT.